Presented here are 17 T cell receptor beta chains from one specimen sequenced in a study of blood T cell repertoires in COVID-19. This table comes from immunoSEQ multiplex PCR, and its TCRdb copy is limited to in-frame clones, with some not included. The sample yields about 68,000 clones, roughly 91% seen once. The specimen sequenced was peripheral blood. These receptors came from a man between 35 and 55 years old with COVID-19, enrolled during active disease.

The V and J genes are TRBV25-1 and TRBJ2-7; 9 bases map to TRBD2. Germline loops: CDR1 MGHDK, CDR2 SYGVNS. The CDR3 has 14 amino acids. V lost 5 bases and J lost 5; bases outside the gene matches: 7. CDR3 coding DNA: TGTGCCAGCAGTACGGCGGGGGGGGCGGACGAGCAGTACTTC. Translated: CASSTAGGADEQYF.

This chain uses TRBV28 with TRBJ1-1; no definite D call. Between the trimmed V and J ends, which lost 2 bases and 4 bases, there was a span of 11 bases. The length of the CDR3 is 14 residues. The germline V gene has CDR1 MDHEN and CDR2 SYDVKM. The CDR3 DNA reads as TGTGCCAGCAGTTTAGGGGAGTCCGGCACTGAAGCTTTCTTT. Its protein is CASSLGESGTEAFF.

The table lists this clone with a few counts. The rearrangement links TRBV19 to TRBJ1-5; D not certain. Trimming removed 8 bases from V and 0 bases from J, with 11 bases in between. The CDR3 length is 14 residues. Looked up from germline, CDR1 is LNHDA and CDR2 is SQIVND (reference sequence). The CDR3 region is CASPVGASNQPQHF. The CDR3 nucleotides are TGTGCCAGTCCTGTGGGCGCTAGCAATCAGCCCCAGCATTTT.

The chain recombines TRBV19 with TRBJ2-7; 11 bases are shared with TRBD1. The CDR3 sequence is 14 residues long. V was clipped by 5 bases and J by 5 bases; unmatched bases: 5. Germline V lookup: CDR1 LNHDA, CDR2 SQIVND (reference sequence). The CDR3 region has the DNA TGTGCCAGTAGTCCTCGGACAGGGGGCAACGAGCAGTACTTC. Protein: CASSPRTGGNEQYF.

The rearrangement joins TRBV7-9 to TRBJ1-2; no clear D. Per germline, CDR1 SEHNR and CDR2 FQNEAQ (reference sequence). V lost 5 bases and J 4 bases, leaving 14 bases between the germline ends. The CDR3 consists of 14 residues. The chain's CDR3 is CASSPRGTTYGYTF. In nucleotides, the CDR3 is TGTGCCAGCAGCCCACGAGGAACCACCTATGGCTACACCTTC. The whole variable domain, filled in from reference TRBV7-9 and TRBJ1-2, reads DTGVSQNPRHKITKRGQNVTFRCDPISEHNRLYWYRQTLGQGPEFLTYFQNEAQLEKSRLLSDRFSAERPKGSFSTLEIQRTEQGDSAMYLCASSPRGTTYGYTFGSGTRLTVV.

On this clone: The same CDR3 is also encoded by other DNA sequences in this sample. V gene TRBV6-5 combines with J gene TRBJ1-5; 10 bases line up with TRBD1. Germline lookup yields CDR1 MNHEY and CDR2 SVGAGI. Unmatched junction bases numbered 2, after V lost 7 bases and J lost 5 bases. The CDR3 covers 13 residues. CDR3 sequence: CASTGTGDQPQHF. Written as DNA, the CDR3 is TGTGCCAGCACCGGGACAGGGGATCAGCCCCAGCATTTT.

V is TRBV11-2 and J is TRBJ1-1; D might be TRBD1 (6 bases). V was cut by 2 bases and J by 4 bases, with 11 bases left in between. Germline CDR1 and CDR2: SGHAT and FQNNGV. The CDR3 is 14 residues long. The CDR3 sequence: CASSLQVRGTEAFF. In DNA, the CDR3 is TGTGCCAGCAGCTTACAGGTCAGGGGCACTGAAGCTTTCTTT.

CDR3 DNA sequence: TGCGCCAGCAGACAAGACAGGGCCTCCTATAATTCACCCCTCCACTTT. Translated: CASRQDRASYNSPLHF. The genes are TRBV10-2 and TRBJ1-6, with TRBD1 matching 7 bases. J lost 0 bases, V lost 6 bases, and 5 bases had no gene match. The CDR3 runs 16 residues. Germline CDR1 WSHSY, CDR2 SAAADI.

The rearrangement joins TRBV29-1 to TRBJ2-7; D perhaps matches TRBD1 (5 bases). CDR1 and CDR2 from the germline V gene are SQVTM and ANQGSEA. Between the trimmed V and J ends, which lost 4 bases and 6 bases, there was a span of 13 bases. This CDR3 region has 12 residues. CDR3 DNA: TGCAGCGTTGTCGGGCAGGGCTTCGAGCAGTACTTC. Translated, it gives CSVVGQGFEQYF.

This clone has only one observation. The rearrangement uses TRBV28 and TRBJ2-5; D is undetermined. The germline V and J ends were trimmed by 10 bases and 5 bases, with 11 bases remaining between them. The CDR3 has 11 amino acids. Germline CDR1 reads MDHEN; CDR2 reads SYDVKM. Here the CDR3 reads CATRRRETQYF. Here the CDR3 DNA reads TGTGCCACCAGGCGTCGGGAGACCCAGTACTTC.

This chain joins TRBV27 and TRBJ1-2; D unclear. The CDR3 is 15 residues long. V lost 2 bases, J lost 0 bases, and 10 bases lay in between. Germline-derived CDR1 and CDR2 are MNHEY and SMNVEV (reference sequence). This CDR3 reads CASSLDPGSNYGYTF. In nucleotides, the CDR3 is TGTGCCAGCAGTTTAGACCCGGGGTCTAACTATGGCTACACCTTC.

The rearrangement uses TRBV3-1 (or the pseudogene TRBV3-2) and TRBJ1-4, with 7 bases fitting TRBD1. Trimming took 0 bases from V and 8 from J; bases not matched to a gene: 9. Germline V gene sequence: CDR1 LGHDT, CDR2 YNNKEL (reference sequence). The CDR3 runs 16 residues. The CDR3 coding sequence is TGTGCCAGCAGCCAAGATAATAGGGGACAGACAGAAAAACTGTTTTTT. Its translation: CASSQDNRGQTEKLFF.

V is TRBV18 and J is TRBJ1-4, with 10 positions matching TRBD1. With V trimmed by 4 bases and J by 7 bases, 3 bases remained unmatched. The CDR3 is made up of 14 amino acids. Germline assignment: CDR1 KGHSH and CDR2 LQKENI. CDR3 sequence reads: CASSQGQGSEKLFF. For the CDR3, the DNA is TGTGCCAGCTCACAGGGACAGGGGAGTGAAAAACTGTTTTTT.

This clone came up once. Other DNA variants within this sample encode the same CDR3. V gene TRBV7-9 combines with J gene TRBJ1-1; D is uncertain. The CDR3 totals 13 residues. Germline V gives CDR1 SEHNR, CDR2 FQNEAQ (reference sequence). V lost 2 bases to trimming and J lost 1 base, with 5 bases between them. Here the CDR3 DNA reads TGTGCCAGCAGCTTAACAGCGAACACTGAAGCTTTCTTT. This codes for CASSLTANTEAFF. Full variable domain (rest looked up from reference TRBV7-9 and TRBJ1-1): DTGVSQNPRHKITKRGQNVTFRCDPISEHNRLYWYRQTLGQGPEFLTYFQNEAQLEKSRLLSDRFSAERPKGSFSTLEIQRTEQGDSAMYLCASSLTANTEAFFGQGTRLTVV.

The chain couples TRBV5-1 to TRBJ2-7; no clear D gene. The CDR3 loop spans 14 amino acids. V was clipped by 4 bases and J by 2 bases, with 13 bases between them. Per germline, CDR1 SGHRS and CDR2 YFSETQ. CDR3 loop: CASSPDTMTYEQYF. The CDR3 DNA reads TGCGCCAGCAGCCCCGACACCATGACCTACGAGCAGTACTTC.

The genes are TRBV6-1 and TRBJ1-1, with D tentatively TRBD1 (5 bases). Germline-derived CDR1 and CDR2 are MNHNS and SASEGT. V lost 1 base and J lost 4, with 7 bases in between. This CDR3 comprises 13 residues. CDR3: CASSEGQTTEAFF. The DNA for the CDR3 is TGTGCCAGCAGTGAAGGACAGACCACTGAAGCTTTCTTT.

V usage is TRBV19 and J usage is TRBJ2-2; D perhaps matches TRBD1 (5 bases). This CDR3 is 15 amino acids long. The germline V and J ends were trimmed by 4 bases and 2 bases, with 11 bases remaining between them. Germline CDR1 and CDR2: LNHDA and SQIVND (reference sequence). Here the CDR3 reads CASSKTGVNTGELFF. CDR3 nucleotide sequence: TGTGCCAGTAGTAAAACAGGAGTAAACACCGGGGAGCTGTTTTTT.